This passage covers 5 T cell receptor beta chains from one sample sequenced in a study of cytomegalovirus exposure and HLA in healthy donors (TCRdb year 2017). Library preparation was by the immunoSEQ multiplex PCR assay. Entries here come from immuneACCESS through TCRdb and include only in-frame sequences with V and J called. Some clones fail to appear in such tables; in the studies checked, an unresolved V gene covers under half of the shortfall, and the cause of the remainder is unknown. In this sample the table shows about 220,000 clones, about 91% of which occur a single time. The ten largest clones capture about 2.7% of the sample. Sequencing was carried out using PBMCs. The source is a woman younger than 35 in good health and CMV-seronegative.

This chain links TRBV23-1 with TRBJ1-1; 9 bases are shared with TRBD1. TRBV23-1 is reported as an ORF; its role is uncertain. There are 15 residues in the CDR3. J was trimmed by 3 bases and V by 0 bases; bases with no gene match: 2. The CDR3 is CASSQSGQGDTEAFF. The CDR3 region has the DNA TGCGCCAGCAGTCAATCGGGACAGGGAGACACTGAAGCTTTCTTT.

The CDR3 here is CASSLDGGSGNTIYF. As DNA, the CDR3 is TGCGCCAGCAGCTTGGACGGGGGCTCTGGAAACACCATATATTTT. The chain carries TRBV5-1 and TRBJ1-3; TRBD1 might be the D (5 bases). The CDR3 runs 15 residues. In germline, CDR1 is SGHRS, CDR2 YFSETQ. V shed 0 bases and J shed 0 bases, with 7 bases lying between them. The full variable domain, rest sourced from reference TRBV5-1 and TRBJ1-3, is KAGVTQTPRYLIKTRGQQVTLSCSPISGHRSVSWYQQTPGQGLQFLFEYFSETQRNKGNFPGRFSGRQFSNSRSEMNVSTLELGDSALYLCASSLDGGSGNTIYFGEGSWLTVV.

CDR3 residues: CASGTGFQPQHF. The CDR3 DNA reads as TGTGCCAGTGGGACAGGATTCCAGCCCCAGCATTTT. V gene TRBV19 combines with J gene TRBJ1-5, with 8 bases fitting TRBD1. V lost 8 bases to trimming and J lost 7 bases; unmatched junction nucleotides: 4. The germline V gene encodes CDR1 LNHDA and CDR2 SQIVND (reference sequence). The CDR3 is made up of 12 amino acids. Full variable domain (remainder filled in from reference TRBV19 and TRBJ1-5): DGGITQSPKYLFRKEGQNVTLSCEQNLNHDAMYWYRQDPGQGLRLIYYSQIVNDFQKGDIAEGYSVSREKKESFPLTVTSAQKNPTAFYLCASGTGFQPQHFGDGTRLSIL.

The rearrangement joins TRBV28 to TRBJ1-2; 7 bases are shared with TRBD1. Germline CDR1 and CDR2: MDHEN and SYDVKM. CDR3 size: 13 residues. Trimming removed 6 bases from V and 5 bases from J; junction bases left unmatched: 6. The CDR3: CASSRGQIYGYTF. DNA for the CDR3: TGTGCCAGCAGCCGGGGACAGATTTATGGCTACACCTTC.

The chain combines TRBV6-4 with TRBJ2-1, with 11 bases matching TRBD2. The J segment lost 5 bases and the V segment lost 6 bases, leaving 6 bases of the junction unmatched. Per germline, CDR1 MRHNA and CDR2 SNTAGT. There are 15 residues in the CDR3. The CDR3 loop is CASSDGTSGDNEQFF. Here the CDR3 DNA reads TGTGCCAGCAGCGATGGGACTAGCGGTGACAATGAGCAGTTCTTC.